These 30 T cell receptor beta chains were sequenced from one sample in a study of T cells after yellow fever vaccination. TCRdb called the 5' RACE reads again in MiXCR, with one record for every CDR3 protein. The sample carries some 240,000 distinct CDR3 sequences, about 5.2% recorded once. The specimen comprised CD4+ T cells sorted from PBMCs, sampled on the day of the yellow fever booster vaccination. The source is a man between 18 and 29 years old who received the YFV17D yellow fever vaccine.

This clonotype was seen more than once but under ten times. The chain uses TRBV6-1 and TRBJ2-7, with 8 bases identical to TRBD1. The J segment lost 2 bases and the V segment lost 8 bases, leaving 8 bases of the junction unmatched. In germline, CDR1 is MNHNS, CDR2 SASEGT. This CDR3 has 14 residues. In nucleotides, the CDR3 is TGTGCCAGCTTGACGACAGGGGCTACCTACGAGCAGTACTTC. Residues: CASLTTGATYEQYF.

This clonotype was seen repeatedly, ten times or more. V usage is TRBV5-5 and J usage is TRBJ1-4; 9 bases fit TRBD1. The germline V gene encodes CDR1 SGHKS and CDR2 YYEKEE (reference sequence). Germline trimming cut 5 bases from V and 8 bases from J; bases unmatched to any gene: 13. This CDR3 contains 16 residues. This CDR3 is CASRPTRQGVGEKLFF. The CDR3 bases are TGTGCCAGCAGACCCACCCGACAGGGGGTAGGAGAAAAACTGTTTTTT.

This clonotype was detected ten times or more. The J gene is TRBJ2-1, the V gene TRBV20-1, with TRBD1 matching over 7 bases. The CDR3 consists of 16 residues. The junction had 13 bases not matched to a gene; V was cut back by 5 bases and J by 3 bases. Germline V gene sequence: CDR1 DFQATT, CDR2 SNEGSKA (reference sequence). Here the CDR3 reads CSAGRNRGGVYNEQFF. The CDR3 DNA is TGCAGTGCTGGTAGGAACAGGGGCGGCGTCTACAATGAGCAGTTCTTC.

This clonotype was counted a few times. The chain uses TRBV5-4 and TRBJ1-5, with D perhaps TRBD1 (5 bases). This CDR3 is 14 amino acids long. V was trimmed by 4 bases and J by 2 bases, leaving 10 bases between them. CDR1 is SGHNT and CDR2 is YYREEE in the germline V gene (reference sequence). CDR3 sequence (DNA): TGTGCCAGCAGCAGAGCGGGGGGCAATCAGCCCCAGCATTTT. Protein: CASSRAGGNQPQHF.

This clonotype was picked up a small number of times. The V and J genes are TRBV9 and TRBJ1-5; D unresolved. Germline V lookup: CDR1 SGDLS, CDR2 YYNGEE. CDR3 length: 12 amino acids. V dropped 2 bases and J dropped 4 bases, with 4 bases sitting between them. DNA for the CDR3: TGTGCCAGCAGCGTCCGAAATCAGCCCCAGCATTTT. Translated: CASSVRNQPQHF.

V gene TRBV6-5 combines with J gene TRBJ2-5; a weak D match, TRBD2 (5 bases). Trimming shortened V by 6 bases and J by 9 bases, and 17 bases separated the two germline ends. CDR3 length: 13 amino acids. In germline, CDR1 is MNHEY, CDR2 SVGAGI. CDR3 loop: CASRKTGVPAQYF. The CDR3 DNA reads TGTGCCAGCAGGAAAACCGGGGTCCCGGCCCAGTACTTC.

This clonotype has a count of ten or more. The chain couples TRBV20-1 to TRBJ2-5; 7 bases line up with TRBD2. This CDR3 region has 14 residues. CDR1 and CDR2 (germline): DFQATT, SNEGSKA (reference sequence). V lost 2 bases and J lost 4; bases outside the gene matches: 7. Here the CDR3 DNA reads TGCAGTGCTAGAATCGGGGGGTATGGAGAGACCCAGTACTTC. Translated, it gives CSARIGGYGETQYF.

This clonotype has more than one count but fewer than ten. The chain uses TRBV18 and TRBJ2-3; 9 nucleotides align to TRBD2. The CDR3 totals 16 residues. Germline-derived CDR1 and CDR2 are KGHSH and LQKENI. After removal of 3 bases from V and 4 bases from J, the junction contained 8 bases not matched to a gene. The CDR3: CASSPSGTSIADTQYF. The CDR3 region has the DNA TGTGCCAGCTCACCGTCCGGGACTAGCATCGCAGATACGCAGTATTTT.

The chain is built from TRBV30 and TRBJ1-5; D is ambiguous. Per germline, CDR1 GTSNPN and CDR2 SVGIG (reference sequence). The CDR3 runs 13 residues. Deletions cut 4 bases from V and 2 bases from J, with 9 bases between. CDR3 loop: CAWKGGGNQPQHF. The CDR3 DNA reads TGTGCCTGGAAGGGTGGGGGCAATCAGCCCCAGCATTTT.

This clonotype has a count of ten or more. The chain joins TRBV12-3 or TRBV12-4 to TRBJ1-1, with D maybe TRBD1 (5 bases). The CDR3 extends over 14 amino acids. Trimming shortened V by 7 bases and J by 1 base, and 13 bases separated the two germline ends. Here the CDR3 DNA reads TGTGCCAGCACCCCAGGGCACGGGAACACTGAAGCTTTCTTT. Residues: CASTPGHGNTEAFF.

This clonotype came up many times. The chain uses TRBV5-1 and TRBJ2-1; 8 bases are a match to TRBD2. The germline gives CDR1 SGHRS, CDR2 YFSETQ. With V trimmed by 7 bases and J by 6 bases, 12 bases remained unmatched. The CDR3 covers 15 residues. The CDR3 spells CASSYRGGLGNEQFF. Here the CDR3 DNA reads TGCGCCAGCTCGTACCGGGGGGGCCTAGGCAATGAGCAGTTCTTC.

This clonotype was seen more than once but under ten times. The rearrangement joins TRBV5-1 to TRBJ2-1, with 10 bases matching TRBD2. The junction had 6 bases not matched to a gene; V was cut back by 4 bases and J by 5 bases. The CDR3 sequence is 15 residues long. Germline values: CDR1 SGHRS, CDR2 YFSETQ. The CDR3 here is CASSISGGSNNEQFF. CDR3 nucleotide sequence: TGCGCCAGCAGCATTAGCGGGGGGTCCAACAATGAGCAGTTCTTC.

This clonotype was counted a few times. The chain recombines TRBV6-5 with TRBJ1-2; no firm D call. The CDR3 sequence is 13 residues long. Between the trimmed V and J ends, which lost 2 bases and 4 bases, there was a span of 8 bases. CDR1 and CDR2 (germline): MNHEY, SVGAGI. CDR3 protein: CASSYEPGYGYTF. For the CDR3, the DNA is TGTGCCAGCAGTTACGAGCCGGGCTATGGCTACACCTTC.

The chain carries TRBV29-1 and TRBJ1-1; no firm D call. V was shortened by 6 bases and J by 4 bases, with 15 bases between the two germline ends. This CDR3 is built from 13 residues. From germline, CDR1 is SQVTM and CDR2 ANQGSEA. As DNA, the CDR3 is TGCAGCGTGACGGGAGGAGTAGGCACTGAAGCTTTCTTT. Its protein product is CSVTGGVGTEAFF.

This clonotype was counted many times. The chain employs TRBV7-2 and TRBJ2-3; 7 bases match TRBD2. CDR3 length equals 14 residues. Per the germline V gene, CDR1 is SGHTA and CDR2 is FQGNSA. Trimming at V came to 2 bases and at J to 5 bases, leaving 4 bases not matched to a gene. In DNA, the CDR3 is TGTGCCAGCAGCTTAAGACGGGGGGTAGATACGCAGTATTTT. Translation gives CASSLRRGVDTQYF.

In this sample, this clonotype turned up a few times. V usage is TRBV7-9 and J usage is TRBJ2-1; tentatively, D is TRBD2 (6 bases). CDR3 size: 14 residues. Trimming left V 5 bases short and J 5 bases short, with 13 bases between. CDR1 is SEHNR and CDR2 is FQNEAQ in the germline V gene (reference sequence). The CDR3 sequence is CASSPVRGNNEQFF. The DNA of the CDR3 is TGTGCCAGCAGCCCCGTCCGGGGGAACAATGAGCAGTTCTTC.

This sequence joins TRBV20-1 and TRBJ2-7, with D perhaps matching TRBD1 (5 bases). Looked up from germline, CDR1 is DFQATT and CDR2 is SNEGSKA (reference sequence). This CDR3 spans 13 amino acids. The V end was cut by 6 bases, the J end by 2 bases, with 14 bases between. The CDR3 DNA follows: TGCAGTGCCACCCAGGGAAGGACCTACGAGCAGTACGTC. Its translation: CSATQGRTYEQYV.

This chain joins TRBV12-3 or TRBV12-4 and TRBJ2-2, with TRBD1 matching over 7 bases. V lost 10 bases to trimming and J lost 2 bases; unmatched junction nucleotides: 7. The length of the CDR3 is 14 residues. DNA of the CDR3: TGTGCCATCAGAACAGGGGATAACACCGGGGAGCTGTTTTTT. Its translation: CAIRTGDNTGELFF.

V gene TRBV12-3 or TRBV12-4 combines with J gene TRBJ2-3, with D possibly TRBD1 on 6 matching bases. The CDR3 loop spans 14 amino acids. V lost 2 bases and J 4 bases, leaving 10 bases between the germline ends. CDR3 amino acids: CASSLFRGADTQYF. In DNA form, the CDR3 reads TGTGCCAGCAGTTTATTCAGGGGCGCAGATACGCAGTATTTT.

The rearrangement uses TRBV7-8 and TRBJ2-2; maybe TRBD1 (5 bases). V dropped 7 bases and J dropped 6 bases, with 15 bases sitting between them. Looked up from germline, CDR1 is SGHVS and CDR2 is FQNEAQ. The CDR3 totals 14 residues. The CDR3 coding sequence is TGTGCCAGCACGGCAGGGCCTAATCCCGGGGAGCTGTTTTTT. Translated, it gives CASTAGPNPGELFF.

V and J are TRBV12-3 or TRBV12-4 and TRBJ1-5; D remains ambiguous. V was trimmed by 3 bases and J by 6 bases, leaving 21 bases between them. The CDR3 contains 17 residues. The CDR3 sequence: CASSFGSGNFGGQPQHF. The CDR3 coding sequence is TGTGCCAGCAGTTTCGGTTCGGGCAACTTCGGTGGTCAGCCCCAGCATTTT.

This clonotype was seen only a few times. V is TRBV5-1 and J is TRBJ1-1; TRBD1 aligns across 9 bases. The CDR3 consists of 14 residues. Trimming at V came to 2 bases and at J to 11 bases, leaving 10 bases not matched to a gene. Germline CDR1 and CDR2: SGHRS and YFSETQ. The CDR3 protein is CASSFETGGSSAFF. CDR3 nucleotides: TGCGCCAGCAGCTTCGAGACAGGGGGATCATCGGCTTTCTTT. The full variable domain, in which reference TRBV5-1 and TRBJ1-1 provide the parts outside the CDR3, is KAGVTQTPRYLIKTRGQQVTLSCSPISGHRSVSWYQQTPGQGLQFLFEYFSETQRNKGNFPGRFSGRQFSNSRSEMNVSTLELGDSALYLCASSFETGGSSAFFGQGTRLTVV.

This clonotype was seen ten or more times. V usage is TRBV27 and J usage is TRBJ1-2; the match to TRBD1 covers 8 bases. The CDR3 has 14 amino acids. Germline values: CDR1 MNHEY, CDR2 SMNVEV (reference sequence). Trimming at V came to 5 bases and at J to 2 bases, leaving 4 bases not matched to a gene. The CDR3 sequence is CASSPRTGNYGYTF. Here the CDR3 DNA reads TGTGCCAGCAGTCCCCGGACAGGGAACTATGGCTACACCTTC.

This clonotype was picked up a small number of times. The rearrangement uses TRBV28 and TRBJ2-7; D is unclear. Trimming took 7 bases from V and 6 from J, leaving 25 bases between them. The CDR3 spans 16 residues. The germline V gene encodes CDR1 MDHEN and CDR2 SYDVKM. The CDR3 DNA follows: TGTGCCAGCACACCCCACACTACCCAGGTTCTTGGCGAGCAGTACGTC. This encodes CASTPHTTQVLGEQYV.

The chain links TRBV6-5 to TRBJ2-5; D may be TRBD1 (6 bases). The CDR3 covers 15 residues. Between the trimmed V and J ends, which lost 2 bases and 5 bases, there was a span of 15 bases. Per germline, CDR1 MNHEY and CDR2 SVGAGI. The chain's CDR3 is CASSYGTGFWETQYF. The CDR3, as DNA: TGTGCCAGCAGTTACGGTACAGGGTTTTGGGAGACCCAGTACTTC.

This clonotype was seen at least ten times. V is TRBV7-2 and J is TRBJ2-5, with 9 bases lining up with TRBD2. Germline trimming cut 3 bases from V and 1 base from J; bases unmatched to any gene: 6. This CDR3 has 16 residues. Germline lookup yields CDR1 SGHTA and CDR2 FQGNSA. The CDR3 DNA follows: TGTGCCAGCAGCTTGAGTGGAGCGGGGGGCCAAGAGACCCAGTACTTC. Protein: CASSLSGAGGQETQYF.

The V call is TRBV4-1, the J call TRBJ1-5; maybe TRBD1 (6 bases). The V and J ends lost 0 bases and 3 bases respectively, with 15 bases between them. CDR3 length: 17 residues. Germline CDR1 and CDR2: MGHRA and YSYEKL. The CDR3 sequence is CASSQDRWQGTNQPQHF. The DNA for the CDR3 is TGCGCCAGCAGCCAAGATAGGTGGCAGGGGACCAATCAGCCCCAGCATTTT.

In its sample, this clonotype was seen a few times. The rearrangement uses TRBV7-9 and TRBJ2-5, with D perhaps TRBD2 (5 bases). This CDR3 spans 15 amino acids. The germline gives CDR1 SEHNR, CDR2 FQNEAQ (reference sequence). Trimming pared 4 bases from V and 5 bases from J, leaving 17 bases between. CDR3 sequence: CASSSLSGKVETQYF. The DNA of the CDR3 is TGTGCCAGCAGCTCCCTCTCGGGGAAAGTGGAGACCCAGTACTTC.

V gene TRBV7-9 combines with J gene TRBJ1-2; perhaps TRBD1 as D (5 bases). The germline V gene has CDR1 SEHNR and CDR2 FQNEAQ (reference sequence). The germline V and J ends were trimmed by 0 bases and 9 bases, with 8 bases remaining between them. CDR3 size: 12 residues. As DNA, the CDR3 is TGTGCCAGCAGCTTAGCAGGGGCCCGCTACACCTTC. Its protein product is CASSLAGARYTF.

This clonotype has only one observation. A read error may account for a junction end that differs from germline. V gene TRBV5-7 combines with J gene TRBJ1-5; no firm D call. Being an ORF, TRBV5-7 has a function that is uncertain. This CDR3 has 10 residues. CDR3 residues: CASSRVVPAF. In nucleotides, the CDR3 is TGTGCCAGCAGTCGGGTCGTCCCCGCTTTT.